Below are 5 T cell receptor beta chains sequenced from a single sample in a study of T and B cells in COVID-19 patients. TRB rearrangements were amplified by multiplex PCR with BIOMED2 TRB-A/B primers. In TCRdb, the multiplex PCR reads were re-called with MiXCR into one record per CDR3 protein. The table records about 27,000 distinct CDR3 sequences, 30% to 35% of them present only once. Each TRB amplification used roughly 230-550 ng of genomic DNA from blood. The source material was blood. The receptors stem from a human donor who had recovered from COVID-19.

CDR3 DNA sequence: TGTGCCAGCAGTGGACATCCGGGACAGGGGACGGGCGAGCAGTACTTC. Amino acid sequence: CASSGHPGQGTGEQYF. This rearrangement joins TRBV27 to TRBJ2-7, with 10 bases lining up with TRBD1. CDR3 length: 16 residues. The germline V gene has CDR1 MNHEY and CDR2 SMNVEV (reference sequence). The trim removed 5 bases at V and 6 bases at J, leaving 13 bases unmatched.

This chain links TRBV7-9 with TRBJ1-4; D gene ambiguous. CDR1 is SEHNR, CDR2 FQNEAQ, per germline (reference sequence). The V end was cut by 5 bases, the J end by 5 bases, with 12 bases between. CDR3 length equals 14 residues. CDR3 in DNA: TGTGCCAGCAGCCCCCCCAGCCCCAATGAAAAACTGTTTTTT. Its translation is CASSPPSPNEKLFF. Full variable domain (missing parts from reference TRBV7-9 and TRBJ1-4): DTGVSQNPRHKITKRGQNVTFRCDPISEHNRLYWYRQTLGQGPEFLTYFQNEAQLEKSRLLSDRFSAERPKGSFSTLEIQRTEQGDSAMYLCASSPPSPNEKLFFGSGTQLSVL.

In the case of this clonotype: Given a much more abundant clone one base away, this may be a read error. The CDR3 region is CASSMGSGTGGAYNEQFF. For the CDR3, the DNA is TGTGCCAGTAGTATGGGTTCCGGGACAGGGGGCGCGTACAATGAGCAGTTCTTC. V and J are TRBV30 and TRBJ2-1; 12 positions match TRBD1. The length of the CDR3 is 18 residues. V shed 8 bases, J shed 4 bases, and the junction held 18 bases outside the gene matches. The germline V gene has CDR1 GTSNPN and CDR2 SVGIG (reference sequence).

The chain employs TRBV20-1 and TRBJ1-5; TRBD1 matches at 8 bases. The CDR3 is 15 residues long. The germline CDR1 and CDR2 sequences are DFQATT and SNEGSKA (reference sequence). The J segment lost 2 bases and the V segment lost 1 base, leaving 4 bases of the junction unmatched. CDR3 loop: CSARATGVGNQPQHF. CDR3 nucleotide sequence: TGCAGTGCTAGAGCGACAGGGGTGGGCAATCAGCCCCAGCATTTT.

This chain joins TRBV30 and TRBJ1-5; D gene unclear. Germline CDR1 is GTSNPN and CDR2 is SVGIG (reference sequence). The V gene lost 3 bases and the J gene lost 15 bases, with 27 bases spanning the gap. The CDR3 covers 15 residues. CDR3 protein: CAWSEWGFYNQSPHF. The CDR3 coding sequence is TGTGCCTGGAGCGAATGGGGTTTCTACAATCAGTCCCCGCATTTT. The whole variable domain, remainder taken from reference TRBV30 and TRBJ1-5, is SQTIHQWPATLVQPVGSPLSLECTVEGTSNPNLYWYRQAAGRGLQLLFYSVGIGQISSEVPQNLSASRPQDRQFILSSKKLLLSDSGFYLCAWSEWGFYNQSPHFGDGTRLSIL.